These 24 T cell receptor beta chains were all obtained from the same sample, sequenced in a study of blood T cell repertoires in COVID-19. Sequencing used immunoSEQ multiplex PCR; TCRdb keeps in-frame clones, though not all of them. The sample lists some 320,000 clones, around 85% occurring once. The sample comprised PBMCs or T cells enriched from blood (not recorded which). These receptors came from a woman aged 25 to 39 who had been exposed to COVID-19.

The rearrangement links TRBV18 to TRBJ2-1, with TRBD2 matching over 14 bases. V lost 4 bases, J lost 9 bases, and 20 bases stayed unmatched. CDR1 is KGHSH and CDR2 is LQKENI in the germline V gene. This CDR3 region has 20 residues. CDR3 sequence (DNA): TGTGCCAGCTCACTCACACAGGGAGGGACTAGCGGGAGCCTAAAGGGTGAGCAGTTCTTC. It is translated as CASSLTQGGTSGSLKGEQFF. Supplemented by reference TRBV18 and TRBJ2-1, the full variable domain reads NAGVMQNPRHLVRRRGQEARLRCSPMKGHSHVYWYRQLPEEGLKFMVYLQKENIIDESGMPKERFSAEFPKEGPSILRIQQVVRGDSAAYFCASSLTQGGTSGSLKGEQFFGPGTRLTVL.

The chain employs TRBV27 and TRBJ2-1; 7 nucleotides match TRBD1. CDR3 size: 14 residues. With V trimmed by 4 bases and J by 6 bases, 6 bases remained unmatched. Per the germline V gene, CDR1 is MNHEY and CDR2 is SMNVEV (reference sequence). The CDR3 sequence is CASSSWTGSNEQFF. DNA of the CDR3: TGTGCCAGCAGTTCCTGGACAGGTAGCAATGAGCAGTTCTTC.

This chain connects TRBV5-1 to TRBJ1-1; 10 nucleotides agree with TRBD1. The CDR3 runs to 15 residues. The V gene end was trimmed by 4 bases and the J gene end by 4 bases; junction bases not matched to a gene: 7. Germline V gene lookup returns CDR1 SGHRS and CDR2 YFSETQ. CDR3 DNA sequence: TGCGCCAGCAGCAACCGACAGGGGGCAAGCACTGAAGCTTTCTTT. Residues: CASSNRQGASTEAFF.

This clone has only one observation. V is TRBV12-2 and J is TRBJ1-2; TRBD1, the table's D call, was not compared with the DNA. TRBV12-2 is shown as a pseudogene. This CDR3 is 12 amino acids long. CDR3 sequence reads: CASRLNKRGYTF. CDR3 DNA: TGTGCAAGTCGCTTAAACAAACGTGGCTACACCTTC.

A few counts support this clone. V gene TRBV7-4 combines with J gene TRBJ1-6; 7 bases match TRBD1. The J segment lost 3 bases and the V segment lost 5 bases, leaving 4 bases of the junction unmatched. This CDR3 region has 15 residues. Germline CDR1 and CDR2: SGHVT and SQSDAQ. CDR3 sequence (DNA): TGTGCCAGCAGCAGGGGGCTCATCTATAATTCACCCCTCCACTTT. Amino acids: CASSRGLIYNSPLHF. Looking up the rest from reference TRBV7-4 and TRBJ1-6 gives the full variable domain: GAGVSQSPRYKVAKRGRDVALRCDSISGHVTLYWYRQTLGQGSEVLTYSQSDAQRDKSGRPSGRFSAERPERSVSTLKIQRTEQGDSAVYLCASSRGLIYNSPLHFGNGTRLTVT.

The V gene is TRBV13, the J gene TRBJ2-1; 7 positions match TRBD1. Germline CDR1 is PRHDT and CDR2 is FYEKMQ (reference sequence). This CDR3 spans 12 amino acids. V lost 6 bases, J lost 7 bases, and 3 bases stayed unmatched. CDR3 region: CASSTQGNEQFF. As DNA, the CDR3 is TGTGCCAGCAGTACACAGGGGAATGAGCAGTTCTTC. Looking up the rest from reference TRBV13 and TRBJ2-1 gives the full variable domain: AAGVIQSPRHLIKEKRETATLKCYPIPRHDTVYWYQQGPGQDPQFLISFYEKMQSDKGSIPDRFSAQQFSDYHSELNMSSLELGDSALYFCASSTQGNEQFFGPGTRLTVL.

This clone was recorded a few times. The V gene is TRBV9, the J gene TRBJ1-4, with D unresolved. V was pared by 0 bases and J by 8 bases, with 11 bases between. There are 14 residues in the CDR3. CDR1 is SGDLS, CDR2 YYNGEE, per germline. The CDR3 sequence: CASSVGPEGEKLFF. CDR3 coding DNA: TGTGCCAGCAGCGTAGGTCCGGAGGGCGAAAAACTGTTTTTT.

This chain links TRBV19 with TRBJ1-2, with D unresolved. The CDR3 is made up of 13 amino acids. V gave up 2 bases and J gave up 7 bases, with 11 bases separating them. Germline V lookup: CDR1 LNHDA, CDR2 SQIVND (reference sequence). The CDR3 region is CASSIWQSGGYTF. The CDR3 DNA reads TGTGCCAGTAGTATATGGCAGAGCGGTGGCTACACCTTC.

The chain recombines TRBV3-1 (or the pseudogene TRBV3-2) with TRBJ1-4; a weak D match, TRBD1 (5 bases). Germline V lookup: CDR1 LGHDT, CDR2 YNNKEL (reference sequence). With 3 bases removed from V and 4 bases from J, the gap between germline ends came to 15 bases. There are 16 residues in the CDR3. The CDR3, as DNA: TGTGCCAGCAGCCAGGATCCAACAGGCTTTAATGAAAAACTGTTTTTT. It specifies CASSQDPTGFNEKLFF.

The chain employs TRBV9 and TRBJ2-1; 11 bases agree with TRBD2. Germline values: CDR1 SGDLS, CDR2 YYNGEE. The V segment lost 3 bases and the J segment 7 bases; nucleotides outside the gene matches: 12. This CDR3 comprises 17 residues. This CDR3 is CASSAYSGGGPRNEQFF. In DNA form, the CDR3 reads TGTGCCAGCAGCGCCTATAGCGGGGGGGGACCTCGTAATGAGCAGTTCTTC.

The rearrangement links TRBV7-2 to TRBJ1-4, with D hard to call. The CDR3 covers 14 residues. Trimming took 5 bases from V and 0 from J, leaving 7 bases between them. Germline CDR1 SGHTA, CDR2 FQGNSA. CDR3 nucleotides: TGTGCCAGCAGCCCCGGTGCAACTAATGAAAAACTGTTTTTT. This translates into CASSPGATNEKLFF.

The genes are TRBV10-3 and TRBJ2-6; TRBD1 matches at 8 bases. After removal of 6 bases from V and 7 bases from J, the junction contained 8 bases not matched to a gene. This CDR3 comprises 15 residues. Germline V gene lookup returns CDR1 ENHRY and CDR2 SYGVKD. The CDR3 loop reads CAIRDRAIGANVLTF. The CDR3 DNA is TGTGCCATCAGGGACAGGGCCATAGGTGCCAACGTCCTGACTTTC.

This clone has a single count. V usage is TRBV12-3 or TRBV12-4 and J usage is TRBJ1-2; D remains unclear. The CDR3 totals 12 residues. Deletions cut 4 bases from V and 6 bases from J, with 9 bases between. The CDR3 sequence: CASSWASNGYTF. Here the CDR3 DNA reads TGTGCCAGCAGTTGGGCCAGCAATGGCTACACCTTC.

This rearrangement joins TRBV3-1 (or the pseudogene TRBV3-2) to TRBJ1-1, with TRBD1 matching over 10 bases. This CDR3 region has 14 residues. Germline trimming cut 4 bases from V and 7 bases from J; bases unmatched to any gene: 6. Germline V gene sequence: CDR1 LGHDT, CDR2 YNNKEL (reference sequence). The CDR3 bases are TGTGCCAGCAGCCGCGCCGGGACAGGGGATGAAGCTTTCTTT. This codes for CASSRAGTGDEAFF.

The V call is TRBV5-4, the J call TRBJ2-3, with no clear D. CDR3 length equals 14 residues. Germline CDR1 reads SGHNT; CDR2 reads YYREEE (reference sequence). The ends were cut back, 5 bases at V and 0 bases at J, with 10 bases in the middle. The CDR3 here is CASRTAVSTDTQYF. CDR3 nucleotides: TGTGCCAGCAGAACGGCGGTGAGCACAGATACGCAGTATTTT.

CDR3 sequence reads: CASSQVGGAVSYEQYF. The DNA for the CDR3 is TGTGCCAGCAGCCAAGTTGGTGGGGCGGTATCCTACGAGCAGTACTTC. The chain uses TRBV4-2 and TRBJ2-7; a weak D match, TRBD1 (5 bases). The germline gives CDR1 LGHNA, CDR2 YNFKEQ. This CDR3 spans 16 amino acids. Deletions cut 1 base from V and 1 base from J, with 14 bases between.

This chain joins TRBV30 and TRBJ2-5, with D possibly matching TRBD2 (6 bases). The CDR3 totals 14 residues. CDR1 GTSNPN and CDR2 SVGIG come from the germline V gene (reference sequence). Trimming left V 1 base short and J 5 bases short, with 14 bases between. The CDR3: CAWSGNSRGETQYF. Written as DNA, the CDR3 is TGTGCCTGGAGTGGAAACTCCCGGGGGGAGACCCAGTACTTC.

The table lists this clone with a few counts. V and J are TRBV7-8 and TRBJ1-2, with 7 bases identical to TRBD1. Germline CDR1 and CDR2: SGHVS and FQNEAQ. The junction had 16 bases not matched to a gene; V was cut back by 3 bases and J by 3 bases. The CDR3 has 18 residues. The CDR3 coding sequence is TGTGCCAGCAGCTTTAAAGGGGGCGGCTTTATCGAGGACTATGGCTACACCTTC. Encoded protein: CASSFKGGGFIEDYGYTF.

For this clone: The junction departs from the called germline gene at one end, perhaps through a read error. The J gene is TRBJ2-3, the V gene TRBV5-6, with 7 nucleotides matching TRBD1. Germline CDR1 SGHDT, CDR2 YYEEEE. This CDR3 has 14 amino acids. CDR3 residues: CASRLRDRTDAQYF. CDR3 DNA: TGTGCCAGCAGACTAAGGGACAGAACAGATGCGCAGTATTTT.

The chain carries TRBV11-2 and TRBJ2-1; the match to TRBD2 covers 7 bases. V lost 5 bases to trimming and J lost 6 bases; unmatched junction nucleotides: 10. CDR3 length: 15 residues. From germline, CDR1 is SGHAT and CDR2 FQNNGV. CDR3 amino acids: CASSGVRGRGNEQFF. CDR3 sequence (DNA): TGTGCCAGCAGCGGGGTACGGGGGAGGGGCAATGAGCAGTTCTTC.

This chain joins TRBV28 and TRBJ2-7; tentatively, D is TRBD2 (5 bases). Germline assignment: CDR1 MDHEN and CDR2 SYDVKM. This CDR3 region has 15 residues. V was pared by 4 bases and J by 6 bases, with 19 bases between. CDR3 in amino acids: CASSSHAGLRAEQYF. CDR3 in DNA: TGTGCCAGCAGTTCTCACGCGGGCCTACGGGCCGAGCAGTACTTC.

This chain connects TRBV6-2 or TRBV6-3 to TRBJ2-7; the D gene is possibly TRBD1 (7 bases). The germline CDR1 and CDR2 sequences are MNHEY and SVGEGT. The CDR3 sequence is 14 residues long. The V end was cut by 2 bases, the J end by 4 bases, with 12 bases between. The CDR3 DNA is TGTGCCAGCAGTTACGCAGGGGGGAAGTACGAGCAGTACTTC. Its translation: CASSYAGGKYEQYF.

The rearrangement links TRBV3-1 (or the pseudogene TRBV3-2) to TRBJ1-1; no reliable D call. The V and J ends lost 0 bases and 4 bases respectively, with 9 bases between them. Germline V gene sequence: CDR1 LGHDT, CDR2 YNNKEL (reference sequence). The CDR3 runs 14 residues. CDR3 nucleotide sequence: TGTGCCAGCAGCCAAGATGGTCGGGGCACTGAAGCTTTCTTT. It translates to CASSQDGRGTEAFF.

V usage is TRBV9 and J usage is TRBJ2-3; the D gene is possibly TRBD1 (6 bases). The CDR3 is 15 amino acids. Trimming shortened V by 3 bases and J by 2 bases, and 13 bases separated the two germline ends. Germline lookup yields CDR1 SGDLS and CDR2 YYNGEE. CDR3 protein: CASSERTDPTDTQYF. The DNA for the CDR3 is TGTGCCAGCAGCGAGCGGACAGACCCCACAGATACGCAGTATTTT.